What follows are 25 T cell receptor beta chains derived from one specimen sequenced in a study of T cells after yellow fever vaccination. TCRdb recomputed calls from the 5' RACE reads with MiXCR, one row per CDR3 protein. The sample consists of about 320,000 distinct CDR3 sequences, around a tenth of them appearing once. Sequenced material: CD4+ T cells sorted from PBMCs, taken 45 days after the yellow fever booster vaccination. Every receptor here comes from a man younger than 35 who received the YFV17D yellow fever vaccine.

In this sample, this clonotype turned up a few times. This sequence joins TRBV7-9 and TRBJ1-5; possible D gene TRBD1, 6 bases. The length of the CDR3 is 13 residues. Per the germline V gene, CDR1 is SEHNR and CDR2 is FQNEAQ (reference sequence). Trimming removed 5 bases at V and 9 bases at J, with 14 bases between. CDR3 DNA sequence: TGTGCCAGCAGCCGCGCAGGGGCGAGGCCCCAGCATTTT. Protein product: CASSRAGARPQHF.

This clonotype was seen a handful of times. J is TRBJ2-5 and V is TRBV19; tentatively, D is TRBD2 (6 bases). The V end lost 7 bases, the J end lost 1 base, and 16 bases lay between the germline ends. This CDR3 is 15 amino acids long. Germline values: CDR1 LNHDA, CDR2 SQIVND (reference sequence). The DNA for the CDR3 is TGTGCCAGTAATGATGGCGGGGCTGCCCAAGAGACCCAGTACTTC. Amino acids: CASNDGGAAQETQYF.

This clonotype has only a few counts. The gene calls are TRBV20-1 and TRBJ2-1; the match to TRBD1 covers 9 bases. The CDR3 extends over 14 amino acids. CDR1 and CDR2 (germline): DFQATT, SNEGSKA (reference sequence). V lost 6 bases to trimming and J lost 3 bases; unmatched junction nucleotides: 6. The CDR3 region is CSAATGQGYNEQFF. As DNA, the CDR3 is TGCAGTGCCGCCACGGGACAGGGCTACAATGAGCAGTTCTTC.

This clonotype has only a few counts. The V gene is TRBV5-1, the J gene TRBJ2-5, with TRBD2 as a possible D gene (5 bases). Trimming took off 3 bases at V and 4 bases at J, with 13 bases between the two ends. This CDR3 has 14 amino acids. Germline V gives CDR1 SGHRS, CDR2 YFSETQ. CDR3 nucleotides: TGCGCCAGCAGCTACGAACCGGCGGGAGAGACCCAGTACTTC. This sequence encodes CASSYEPAGETQYF.

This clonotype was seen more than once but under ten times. As DNA, the CDR3 is TGTGCCAGCAGCCAGAACCCTGGACCCGTGGAGCAGTTCTTC. Residues: CASSQNPGPVEQFF. The rearrangement links TRBV3-1 to TRBJ2-1, with no clear D. Germline CDR1 LGHDT, CDR2 YNNKEL (reference sequence). The CDR3 covers 14 residues. The V gene lost 3 bases and the J gene lost 10 bases, with 16 bases spanning the gap.

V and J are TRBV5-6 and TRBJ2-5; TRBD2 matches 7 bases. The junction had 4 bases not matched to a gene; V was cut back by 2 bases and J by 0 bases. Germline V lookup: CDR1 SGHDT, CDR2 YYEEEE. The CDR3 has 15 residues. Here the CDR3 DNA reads TGTGCCAGCAGCTTAAACGGGGGGTACCAAGAGACCCAGTACTTC. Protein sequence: CASSLNGGYQETQYF.

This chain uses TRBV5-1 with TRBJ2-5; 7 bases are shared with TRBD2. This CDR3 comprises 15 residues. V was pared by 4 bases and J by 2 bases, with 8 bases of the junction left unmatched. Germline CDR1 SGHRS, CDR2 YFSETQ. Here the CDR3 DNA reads TGCGCCAGCAGCACCGCCGGGACTACTCAAGAGACCCAGTACTTC. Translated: CASSTAGTTQETQYF. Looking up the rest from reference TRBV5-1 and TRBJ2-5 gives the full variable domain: KAGVTQTPRYLIKTRGQQVTLSCSPISGHRSVSWYQQTPGQGLQFLFEYFSETQRNKGNFPGRFSGRQFSNSRSEMNVSTLELGDSALYLCASSTAGTTQETQYFGPGTRLLVL.

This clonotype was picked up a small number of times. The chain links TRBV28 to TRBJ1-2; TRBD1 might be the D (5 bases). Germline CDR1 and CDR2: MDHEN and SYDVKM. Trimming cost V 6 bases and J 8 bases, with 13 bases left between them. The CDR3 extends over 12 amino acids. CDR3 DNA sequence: TGTGCCAGCAGCCGCAGGGATCCGGGCTACACCTTC. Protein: CASSRRDPGYTF.

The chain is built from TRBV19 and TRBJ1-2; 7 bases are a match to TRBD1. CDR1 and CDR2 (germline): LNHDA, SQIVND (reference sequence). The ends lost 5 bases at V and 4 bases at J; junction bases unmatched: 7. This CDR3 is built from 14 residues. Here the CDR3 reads CASSPSGGTYGYTF. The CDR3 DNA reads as TGTGCCAGTAGTCCCTCAGGGGGGACCTATGGCTACACCTTC.

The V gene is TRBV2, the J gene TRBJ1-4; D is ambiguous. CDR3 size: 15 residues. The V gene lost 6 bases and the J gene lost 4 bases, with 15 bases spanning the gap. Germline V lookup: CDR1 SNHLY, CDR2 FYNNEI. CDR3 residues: CASSWGSRGNEKLFF. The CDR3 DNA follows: TGTGCCAGCAGCTGGGGAAGTCGTGGTAATGAAAAACTGTTTTTT.

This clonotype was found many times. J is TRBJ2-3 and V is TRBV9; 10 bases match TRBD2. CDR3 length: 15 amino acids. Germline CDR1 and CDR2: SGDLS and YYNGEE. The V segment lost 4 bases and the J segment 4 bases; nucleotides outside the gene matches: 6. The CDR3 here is CASSSASGGADTQYF. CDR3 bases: TGTGCCAGCAGCTCGGCTAGCGGGGGTGCAGATACGCAGTATTTT. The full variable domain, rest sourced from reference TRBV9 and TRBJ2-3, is DSGVTQTPKHLITATGQRVTLRCSPRSGDLSVYWYQQSLDQGLQFLIQYYNGEERAKGNILERFSAQQFPDLHSELNLSSLELGDSALYFCASSSASGGADTQYFGPGTRLTVL.

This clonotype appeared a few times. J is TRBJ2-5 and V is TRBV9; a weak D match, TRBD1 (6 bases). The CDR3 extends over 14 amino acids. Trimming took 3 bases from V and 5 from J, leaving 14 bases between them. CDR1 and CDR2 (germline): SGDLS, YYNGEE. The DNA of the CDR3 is TGTGCCAGCAGCGGAACAGGGTTAGACGAGACCCAGTACTTC. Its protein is CASSGTGLDETQYF.

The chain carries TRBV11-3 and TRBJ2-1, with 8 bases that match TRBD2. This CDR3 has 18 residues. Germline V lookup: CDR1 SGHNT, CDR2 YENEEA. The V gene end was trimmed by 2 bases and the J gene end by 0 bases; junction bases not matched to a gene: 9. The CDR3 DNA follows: TGTGCCAGCAGCTTAAGTGGAATAGCGGGGCTCTCCTACAATGAGCAGTTCTTC. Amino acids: CASSLSGIAGLSYNEQFF. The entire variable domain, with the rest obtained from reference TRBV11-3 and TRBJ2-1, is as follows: EAGVVQSPRYKIIEKKQPVAFWCNPISGHNTLYWYLQNLGQGPELLIRYENEEAVDDSQLPKDRFSAERLKGVDSTLKIQPAELGDSAVYLCASSLSGIAGLSYNEQFFGPGTRLTVL.

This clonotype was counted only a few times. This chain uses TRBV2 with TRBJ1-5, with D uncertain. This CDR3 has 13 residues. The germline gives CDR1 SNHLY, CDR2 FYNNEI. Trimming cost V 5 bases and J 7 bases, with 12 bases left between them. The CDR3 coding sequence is TGTGCCAGCAGTTCGCGGTTTTCGCAGCCCCAGCATTTT. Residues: CASSSRFSQPQHF.

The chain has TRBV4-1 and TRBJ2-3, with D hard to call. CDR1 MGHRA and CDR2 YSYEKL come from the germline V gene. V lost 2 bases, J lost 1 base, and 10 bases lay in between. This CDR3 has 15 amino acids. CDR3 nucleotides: TGCGCCAGCAGCCAATTAGTTTTTGGCACAGATACGCAGTATTTT. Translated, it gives CASSQLVFGTDTQYF.

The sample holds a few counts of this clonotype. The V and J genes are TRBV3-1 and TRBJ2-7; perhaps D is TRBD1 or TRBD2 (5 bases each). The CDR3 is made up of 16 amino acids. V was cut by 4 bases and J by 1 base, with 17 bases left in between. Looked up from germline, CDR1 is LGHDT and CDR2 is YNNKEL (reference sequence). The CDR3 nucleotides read TGTGCCAGCAGCCCTGGACGAGGGGTTGGGTCCTACGAGCAGTACTTC. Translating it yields CASSPGRGVGSYEQYF.

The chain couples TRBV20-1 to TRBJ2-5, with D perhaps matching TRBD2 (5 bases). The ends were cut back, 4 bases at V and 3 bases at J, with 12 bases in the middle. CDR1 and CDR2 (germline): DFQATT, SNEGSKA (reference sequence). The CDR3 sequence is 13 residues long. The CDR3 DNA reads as TGCAGTGCTATCCCTCGGGATGAAGAGACCCAGTACTTC. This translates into CSAIPRDEETQYF.

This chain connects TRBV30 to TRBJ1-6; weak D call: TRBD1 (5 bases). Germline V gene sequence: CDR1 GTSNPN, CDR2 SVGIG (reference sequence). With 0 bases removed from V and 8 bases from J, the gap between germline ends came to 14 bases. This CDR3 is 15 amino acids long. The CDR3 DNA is TGTGCCTGGAGTGTACAGGAGGGGTGGTATTCACCCCTCCACTTT. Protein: CAWSVQEGWYSPLHF.

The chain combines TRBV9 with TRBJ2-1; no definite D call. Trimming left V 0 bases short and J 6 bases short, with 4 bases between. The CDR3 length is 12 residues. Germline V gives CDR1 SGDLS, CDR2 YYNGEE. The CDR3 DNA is TGTGCCAGCAGCGTAGGTGTCAATGAGCAGTTCTTC. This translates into CASSVGVNEQFF. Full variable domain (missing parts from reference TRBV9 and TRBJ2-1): DSGVTQTPKHLITATGQRVTLRCSPRSGDLSVYWYQQSLDQGLQFLIQYYNGEERAKGNILERFSAQQFPDLHSELNLSSLELGDSALYFCASSVGVNEQFFGPGTRLTVL.

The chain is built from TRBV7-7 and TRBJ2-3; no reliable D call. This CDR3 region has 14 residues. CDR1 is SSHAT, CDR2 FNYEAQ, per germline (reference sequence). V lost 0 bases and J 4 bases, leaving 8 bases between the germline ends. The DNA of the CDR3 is TGTGCCAGCAGCTTAGCGGCAGGCGCAGATACGCAGTATTTT. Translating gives CASSLAAGADTQYF. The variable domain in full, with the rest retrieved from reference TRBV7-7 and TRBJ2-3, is GAGVSQSPRYKVTKRGQDVTLRCDPISSHATLYWYQQALGQGPEFLTYFNYEAQPDKSGLPSDRFSAERPEGSISTLTIQRTEQRDSAMYRCASSLAAGADTQYFGPGTRLTVL.

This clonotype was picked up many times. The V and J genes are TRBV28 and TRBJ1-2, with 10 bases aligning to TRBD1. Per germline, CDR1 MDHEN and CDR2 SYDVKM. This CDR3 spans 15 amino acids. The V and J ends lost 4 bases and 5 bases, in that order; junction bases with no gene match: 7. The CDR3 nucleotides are TGTGCCAGCAGTTCCGGGACAGGGGTCGGATATGGCTACACCTTC. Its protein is CASSSGTGVGYGYTF.

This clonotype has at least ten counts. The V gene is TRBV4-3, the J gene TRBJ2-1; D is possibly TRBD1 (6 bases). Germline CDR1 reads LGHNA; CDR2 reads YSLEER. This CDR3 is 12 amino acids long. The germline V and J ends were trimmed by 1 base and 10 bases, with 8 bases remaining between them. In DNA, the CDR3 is TGCGCCAGCAGCCAAGGAACAGGGGAGCAGTTCTTC. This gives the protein CASSQGTGEQFF.

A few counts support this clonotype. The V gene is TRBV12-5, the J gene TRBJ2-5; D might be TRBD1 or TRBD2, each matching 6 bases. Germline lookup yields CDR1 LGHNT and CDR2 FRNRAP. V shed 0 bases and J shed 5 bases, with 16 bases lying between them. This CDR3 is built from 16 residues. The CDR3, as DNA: TGTGCTAGTGGTTTGGTACTTCCAGGGGCGGGGGAGACCCAGTACTTC. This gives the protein CASGLVLPGAGETQYF.

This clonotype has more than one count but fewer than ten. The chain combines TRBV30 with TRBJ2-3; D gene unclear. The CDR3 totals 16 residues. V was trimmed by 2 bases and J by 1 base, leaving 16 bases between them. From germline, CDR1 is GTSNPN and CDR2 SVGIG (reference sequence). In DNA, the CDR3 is TGTGCCTGGAGTCTTTCGGGTAGGATTGGCACAGATACGCAGTATTTT. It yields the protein CAWSLSGRIGTDTQYF.

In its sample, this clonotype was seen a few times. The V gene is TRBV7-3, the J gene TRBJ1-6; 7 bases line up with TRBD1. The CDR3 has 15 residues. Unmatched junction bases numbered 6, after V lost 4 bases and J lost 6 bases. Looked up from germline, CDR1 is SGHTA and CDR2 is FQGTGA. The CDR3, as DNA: TGTGCCAGCAGCTCGACAGGGCTGGGTAATTCACCCCTCCACTTT. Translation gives CASSSTGLGNSPLHF.